These 19 T cell receptor beta chains were sequenced from one sample in a study of blood T cell repertoires in COVID-19. Sequenced by immunoSEQ multiplex PCR; TCRdb stores in-frame clones only, minus some. The sample contains about 200,000 clones, 83% of which appear only once. Sequenced material: peripheral blood. The source of these receptors is a woman aged 45-65 years with acute or convalescent COVID-19.

J is TRBJ1-4 and V is TRBV6-6; TRBD1 matches at 10 bases. The CDR3 runs to 16 residues. Losses at the gene ends were 4 bases for V and 8 bases for J; bases not matched to a gene: 10. Germline V lookup: CDR1 MNHNY, CDR2 SVGAGI (reference sequence). Here the CDR3 reads CASSSLRDRGDEKLFF. The CDR3 DNA follows: TGTGCCAGCAGTTCCCTCCGGGACAGGGGTGACGAAAAACTGTTTTTT.

The chain uses TRBV9 and TRBJ2-3, with D hard to call. Germline lookup yields CDR1 SGDLS and CDR2 YYNGEE. CDR3 length: 15 amino acids. With 0 bases removed from V and 0 bases from J, the gap between germline ends came to 8 bases. The CDR3 reads CASSVDGGSTDTQYF. DNA of the CDR3: TGTGCCAGCAGCGTAGATGGCGGTAGCACAGATACGCAGTATTTT. Using reference TRBV9 and TRBJ2-3 for the parts outside the CDR3, the full variable domain is DSGVTQTPKHLITATGQRVTLRCSPRSGDLSVYWYQQSLDQGLQFLIQYYNGEERAKGNILERFSAQQFPDLHSELNLSSLELGDSALYFCASSVDGGSTDTQYFGPGTRLTVL.

This chain links TRBV10-1 with TRBJ1-2; 9 positions agree with TRBD1. The germline CDR1 and CDR2 sequences are WNHNN and SYGVQD (reference sequence). CDR3 length equals 13 residues. V trimming: 4 bases; J trimming: 8 bases; junction bases outside the gene matches: 5. The CDR3 sequence is CASSVGTGFGYTF. The CDR3 coding sequence is TGCGCCAGCAGTGTGGGGACAGGGTTCGGCTACACCTTC.

The V and J genes are TRBV6-2 or TRBV6-3 and TRBJ1-6; TRBD1 aligns across 8 bases. In germline, CDR1 is MNHEY, CDR2 SVGEGT. Trimming at V came to 6 bases and at J to 10 bases, leaving 5 bases not matched to a gene. The CDR3 covers 13 residues. CDR3 coding DNA: TGTGCCAGCAGCACCGGGACAGGCTCACCCCTCCACTTT. Amino acid sequence: CASSTGTGSPLHF.

The chain carries TRBV9 and TRBJ2-2; D is undetermined. The CDR3 consists of 12 residues. Trimming stripped 4 bases from V and 5 bases from J, with 6 bases between. Germline CDR1 SGDLS, CDR2 YYNGEE. The CDR3 is CASSPSTGELFF. In nucleotides, the CDR3 is TGTGCCAGCAGCCCCTCGACCGGGGAGCTGTTTTTT.

On this clone itself: The same CDR3 arises from other DNA sequences in this sample as well. This chain connects TRBV5-1 to TRBJ2-7; TRBD1 agrees at 9 bases. The CDR3 covers 13 residues. The germline CDR1 and CDR2 sequences are SGHRS and YFSETQ. V was clipped by 4 bases and J by 7 bases; unmatched bases: 6. CDR3 sequence (DNA): TGCGCCAGCAGCCCCGGACAGGGGTGGGAGCAGTACTTC. It specifies CASSPGQGWEQYF. The full variable domain, completed using reference TRBV5-1 and TRBJ2-7, is KAGVTQTPRYLIKTRGQQVTLSCSPISGHRSVSWYQQTPGQGLQFLFEYFSETQRNKGNFPGRFSGRQFSNSRSEMNVSTLELGDSALYLCASSPGQGWEQYFGPGTRLTVT.

The CDR3 spells CASRRTGGSYEQYF. The CDR3 region has the DNA TGTGCCAGCAGAAGGACAGGGGGTTCCTACGAGCAGTACTTC. This chain links TRBV28 with TRBJ2-7; 10 nucleotides align to TRBD1. The CDR3 has 14 residues. V shed 6 bases and J 1 base; nucleotides not matched to a gene: 3. The germline V gene encodes CDR1 MDHEN and CDR2 SYDVKM.

The genes are TRBV11-3 and TRBJ2-5; 8 bases align to TRBD2. Germline values: CDR1 SGHNT, CDR2 YENEEA. With V trimmed by 5 bases and J by 4 bases, 6 bases remained unmatched. The CDR3 contains 14 residues. This chain's CDR3 is CASSPTGGAETQYF. The CDR3 DNA follows: TGTGCCAGCAGCCCGACGGGAGGGGCAGAGACCCAGTACTTC.

J is TRBJ2-2 and V is TRBV19; D possibly corresponds to TRBD2 (6 bases). This CDR3 has 14 amino acids. Germline loops: CDR1 LNHDA, CDR2 SQIVND (reference sequence). The germline V and J ends were trimmed by 7 bases and 7 bases, with 16 bases remaining between them. The CDR3 bases are TGTGCCAGTATCCTCTCCGTGGGGGGCGGGGAGCTGTTTTTT. Translation gives CASILSVGGGELFF.

CDR3 nucleotide sequence: TGTGCCAGCAGTTTCCTGGGGGGAAGTAATGAGCAGTTCTTC. Amino acid sequence: CASSFLGGSNEQFF. This rearrangement joins TRBV28 to TRBJ2-1, with D tentatively TRBD2 (6 bases). The germline CDR1 and CDR2 sequences are MDHEN and SYDVKM. V lost 3 bases to trimming and J lost 7 bases, with 13 bases between them. The CDR3 has 14 amino acids.

V gene TRBV18 combines with J gene TRBJ2-2; 7 positions match TRBD1. V lost 6 bases to trimming and J lost 5 bases; unmatched junction nucleotides: 15. This CDR3 is built from 17 residues. Germline CDR1 and CDR2: KGHSH and LQKENI. CDR3 bases: TGTGCCAGCTCCCCATCCCCGACAGGGCGAGGAACCGGGGAGCTGTTTTTT. Translation: CASSPSPTGRGTGELFF.

With respect to this clone: Other DNA sequences in this sample translate to the same CDR3. The chain couples TRBV4-1 to TRBJ1-5; D might be TRBD1 (5 bases). Between the trimmed V and J ends, which lost 0 bases and 7 bases, there was a span of 10 bases. Germline-derived CDR1 and CDR2 are MGHRA and YSYEKL. The CDR3 has 14 residues. In DNA, the CDR3 is TGCGCCAGCAGCCAAGAAGGGGTAGGCCAGCCCCAGCATTTT. Amino acids: CASSQEGVGQPQHF.

This rearrangement joins TRBV5-1 to TRBJ1-2, with D perhaps matching TRBD1 (6 bases). CDR3 length: 14 residues. The germline gives CDR1 SGHRS, CDR2 YFSETQ. V shed 0 bases and J shed 2 bases, with 8 bases lying between them. CDR3 sequence reads: CASSLATGNYGYTF. DNA for the CDR3: TGCGCCAGCAGCTTGGCCACAGGGAACTATGGCTACACCTTC. The full variable domain, its missing parts supplied by reference TRBV5-1 and TRBJ1-2, is KAGVTQTPRYLIKTRGQQVTLSCSPISGHRSVSWYQQTPGQGLQFLFEYFSETQRNKGNFPGRFSGRQFSNSRSEMNVSTLELGDSALYLCASSLATGNYGYTFGSGTRLTVV.

This clone was counted a few times. CDR3 sequence (DNA): TGTGCCACCAGCAGAGATGGGGCCGTTCGCTCCTACAATGAGCAGTTCTTC. This gives the protein CATSRDGAVRSYNEQFF. V usage is TRBV15 and J usage is TRBJ2-1; possibly TRBD1 for D (5 bases). The CDR3 consists of 17 residues. Germline lookup yields CDR1 LNHNV and CDR2 YYDKDF (reference sequence). The germline V and J ends were trimmed by 0 bases and 0 bases, with 12 bases remaining between them.

Worth noting for this clone: Distinct nucleotide sequences in the sample also encode this CDR3. The chain couples TRBV6-5 to TRBJ2-1; possibly TRBD2 for D (6 bases). Trimming left V 3 bases short and J 0 bases short, with 9 bases between. The germline V gene encodes CDR1 MNHEY and CDR2 SVGAGI. The CDR3 extends over 15 amino acids. The CDR3 is CASSYSGSSYNEQFF. The CDR3 coding sequence is TGTGCCAGCAGTTATAGCGGCAGCTCCTACAATGAGCAGTTCTTC.

J is TRBJ1-3 and V is TRBV11-3, with 10 bases matching TRBD1. Trimming removed 5 bases from V and 2 bases from J; junction bases left unmatched: 6. The germline V gene has CDR1 SGHNT and CDR2 YENEEA. CDR3 length: 16 residues. CDR3 loop: CASSRGTGETGNTIYF. The CDR3 DNA is TGTGCCAGCAGCCGGGGGACAGGGGAGACTGGAAACACCATATATTTT.

The chain is built from TRBV5-1 and TRBJ2-7; TRBD2 matches 8 bases. The CDR3 sequence is 14 residues long. Germline CDR1 is SGHRS and CDR2 is YFSETQ. The J segment lost 3 bases and the V segment lost 4 bases, leaving 6 bases of the junction unmatched. CDR3 in amino acids: CASSPGGEGYEQYF. CDR3 sequence (DNA): TGCGCCAGCAGCCCGGGGGGGGAAGGCTACGAGCAGTACTTC.

As regards this clone: This specimen includes other DNA sequences encoding the same CDR3. The genes are TRBV27 and TRBJ1-1; 8 bases map to TRBD1. With V trimmed by 3 bases and J by 6 bases, 3 bases remained unmatched. There are 13 residues in the CDR3. Germline values: CDR1 MNHEY, CDR2 SMNVEV (reference sequence). This CDR3 is CASSFGQGAEAFF. CDR3 in DNA: TGTGCCAGCAGTTTCGGACAGGGAGCTGAAGCTTTCTTT.

This chain links TRBV28 with TRBJ2-7; 11 positions match TRBD2. Trimming took 8 bases from V and 4 from J; bases not matched to a gene: 7. The CDR3 extends over 14 amino acids. Germline V CDR1 and CDR2: MDHEN, SYDVKM. The CDR3 region has the DNA TGTGCCAGCGGCGTGCTAGCGGGAGGTTACGAGCAGTACTTC. Its protein is CASGVLAGGYEQYF.